Listed below are T cell receptor beta chains from one sample, sequenced in a study of blood T cell repertoires in COVID-19. Data came from immunoSEQ multiplex PCR; TCRdb stores just in-frame clones and leaves some out. In the table there are 150,000 to 200,000 clones, approximately 89% of which are singletons. Input material: peripheral blood. Receptor source: a woman between 55 and 75 years old with acute or convalescent COVID-19. The CDR3 runs from the conserved cysteine through the conserved F or W. The D gene is left open where the match is weak. Only some rows state a clone size, as once, few, many or a class for expanded clones.

d_call	clone_size	v_call	j_call	cdr3_nt	cdr3_aa
NA	NA	TRBV11-2	TRBJ1-2	TGTGCCAGCAGTAGAGGGGGAAATAACTATGGCTACACCTTC	CASSRGGNNYGYTF
TRBD1	NA	TRBV30	TRBJ1-5	TGTGCCTGGGCGGCGACAGGGAAAGGTCAGCCCCAGCATTTT	CAWAATGKGQPQHF
NA	NA	TRBV29-1	TRBJ2-3	TGCAGCGTTGCATCTATGGGAGCGGATACGCAGTATTTT	CSVASMGADTQYF
TRBD1	NA	TRBV4-1	TRBJ1-4	TGCGCCAGCAGCCCGGGGGCGGACAGGGCTGACGTGTACGAGAAACTGTTTTTT	CASSPGADRADVYEKLFF
NA	NA	TRBV5-4	TRBJ1-3	TGTGCCAGCAGCTTCAGGGGTGGAAACACCATATATTTT	CASSFRGGNTIYF
NA	NA	TRBV20-1	TRBJ2-1	TGCAGTGCTAGCCAGTACAATGAGCAGTTCTTC	CSASQYNEQFF
NA	NA	TRBV28	TRBJ2-1	TGTGCCAGCAGTTTAAGACTTAGCTCCTACAATGAGCAGTTCTTC	CASSLRLSSYNEQFF
TRBD1	NA	TRBV28	TRBJ1-3	TGTGCCAGCAGCATTGGACAGGGGGCGGGAAACACCATATATTTT	CASSIGQGAGNTIYF
NA	few	TRBV9	TRBJ2-3	TGTGCCAGCAGCCCCCAGACTAGCACAGATACGCAGTATTTT	CASSPQTSTDTQYF
NA	NA	TRBV24-1	TRBJ1-5	TGTGCCACCAGTGATCCCCCGGGGCCCCAGCATTTT	CATSDPPGPQHF
NA	NA	TRBV28	TRBJ2-3	TGTGCCAGCGGACAGACAATCACAGATACGCAGTATTTT	CASGQTITDTQYF
TRBD1	NA	TRBV28	TRBJ2-7	TGTGCCAGCAGTTTCCGGGACAGGGGAGATTACGAGCAGTACTTC	CASSFRDRGDYEQYF
NA	NA	TRBV30	TRBJ2-4	TGTGCCTGGAACAGGCTAGCCAAAAACATTCAGTACTTC	CAWNRLAKNIQYF
TRBD2	NA	TRBV10-3	TRBJ2-1	TGTGCCATCAGTTTTAGCGGGAGAGGTAATGAGCAGTTCTTC	CAISFSGRGNEQFF
NA	NA	TRBV28	TRBJ1-1	TGTGCCAGCAGTTTACTTACGGGTGAAGCTTTCTTT	CASSLLTGEAFF
TRBD1	NA	TRBV7-8	TRBJ2-2	TGTGCCAGCAGCATCCGGGACAGGGCCACCGGGGAGCTGTTTTTT	CASSIRDRATGELFF
NA	NA	TRBV6-5	TRBJ2-6	TGTGCCAGCGGGGGCGCTGGGGCCAACGTCCTGACTTTC	CASGGAGANVLTF
TRBD1	NA	TRBV7-9	TRBJ1-2	TGTGCCAGCAGCATGGACAGGGGGAATGGCTACACCTTC	CASSMDRGNGYTF
NA	NA	TRBV5-1	TRBJ2-5	TGCGCCAGCAGCTTGGCCCCGTTCGAGACCCAGTACTTC	CASSLAPFETQYF
TRBD2	once	TRBV4-2	TRBJ2-3	TGTGCCAGCAGCCAAGATCCAGCGGGAGGGTCAGATACGCAGTATTTT	CASSQDPAGGSDTQYF
NA	NA	TRBV2	TRBJ2-1	TGTGCCAGCAGGGGAGAGACTAACAACAATGAGCAGTTCTTC	CASRGETNNNEQFF
TRBD2	NA	TRBV9	TRBJ2-1	TGTGCCAGCAGCTTCGGACTAGCTCAAGGAGAGCAGTTCTTC	CASSFGLAQGEQFF
NA	NA	TRBV3-1/TRBV3-2	TRBJ2-7	TGTGCCAGCAGCCAAAGGCCTAGCGACGAGCAGTACTTC	CASSQRPSDEQYF
NA	NA	TRBV24-1	TRBJ2-3	TGTGCCACCAGTGACCGACTAGTGGGCACAGATACGCAGTATTTT	CATSDRLVGTDTQYF
NA	NA	TRBV7-9	TRBJ1-2	TGTGCCAGCAGCCGAGGCGCGGGACGGACTTCAGATGGCTACACCTTC	CASSRGAGRTSDGYTF
TRBD1	NA	TRBV13	TRBJ2-1	TGTGCCAGCAGCTTAGGGCCAGGGGGTAATGAGCAGTTCTTC	CASSLGPGGNEQFF
NA	NA	TRBV3-1/TRBV3-2	TRBJ1-1	TGTGCCAGCAGCCAAGGGGCACAAATGAACACTGAAGCTTTCTTT	CASSQGAQMNTEAFF
TRBD2	NA	TRBV2	TRBJ2-7	TGTGCCAGCAGAACGGGACTAGCGGGATTTTCCTTC	CASRTGLAGFSF
TRBD1	NA	TRBV28	TRBJ1-4	TGTGCCAGCAGCCGTCCAGGGGGAAGGGGTGAAAAACTGTTTTTT	CASSRPGGRGEKLFF
TRBD2	once	TRBV7-3	TRBJ2-3	TGTGCCAGCAGCCCACGGGACTATTCAGATACGCAGTATTTT	CASSPRDYSDTQYF
NA	NA	TRBV28	TRBJ1-4	TGTGCCAGCAGCCCACGGGGAGAAAAACTGTTTTTT	CASSPRGEKLFF
NA	NA	TRBV30	TRBJ1-6	TGTGCCTGGAGGAGGGAGGGGGAAGGGAATTCACCCCTCCACTTT	CAWRREGEGNSPLHF
NA	NA	TRBV5-4	TRBJ2-5	TGTGCCAGCAGCTTGGGGGGCTACCAAGAGACCCAGTACTTC	CASSLGGYQETQYF
NA	NA	TRBV5-1	TRBJ2-1	TGCGCCAGCAGCTTGGCGGTAGGCGGGGGCGGCAATGAGCAGTTCTTC	CASSLAVGGGGNEQFF
NA	NA	TRBV9	TRBJ2-1	TGTGCCAGCAGCGTCACGCTAGCTCGCAATGAGCAGTTCTTC	CASSVTLARNEQFF
NA	NA	TRBV5-5	TRBJ1-1	TGTGCCAGCAGCTTCTGGTATGATAGCCCAACTGGCACTGAAGCTTTCTTT	CASSFWYDSPTGTEAFF
TRBD2	NA	TRBV18	TRBJ2-5	TGTGCCAGCTCACCATTGGACAGCGGGGGGCTACAAGAGACCCAGTACTTC	CASSPLDSGGLQETQYF
TRBD1	NA	TRBV19	TRBJ1-5	TGTGCCAGTAGTAAACTGGACAGGCCTAGCAATCAGCCCCAGCATTTT	CASSKLDRPSNQPQHF
NA	NA	TRBV30	TRBJ1-1	TGTGCCTGGAGGGGAACAGGTGGTAGGACTGAAGCTTTCTTT	CAWRGTGGRTEAFF
TRBD2	once	TRBV7-9	TRBJ2-1	TGTGCCGGGGGCAGCGGGAGTTTAGATGAGCAGTTCTTC	CAGGSGSLDEQFF
NA	few	TRBV28	TRBJ1-2	TGTGCCAGCAGCCCACCTACGGGGTATTATGGCTACACCTTC	CASSPPTGYYGYTF
TRBD1	NA	TRBV7-9	TRBJ2-7	TGTGCCAGCAGCTTAGGGACAGGAGCCTACGAGCAGTACTTC	CASSLGTGAYEQYF
TRBD2	NA	TRBV6-5	TRBJ2-3	TGTGCCAGCAGTTCTAGCGGGTTAGATACGCAGTATTTT	CASSSSGLDTQYF
TRBD2	NA	TRBV7-9	TRBJ2-3	TGTGCCAGCAGCCCCCACGGGGGACTAGCGGGAGAGATCACAGATACGCAGTATTTT	CASSPHGGLAGEITDTQYF
NA	NA	TRBV30	TRBJ2-5	TGTGCCTGGAGTACGGGTCCCTCGGGAGAGACCCAGTACTTC	CAWSTGPSGETQYF
NA	NA	TRBV5-6	TRBJ1-2	TGTGCCACCGGTCAGGGAAACTATGGCTACACCTTC	CATGQGNYGYTF
TRBD2	few	TRBV5-4	TRBJ2-1	TGTGCCAGCAGGCGGGCGGGAGACAATGAGCAGTTCTTC	CASRRAGDNEQFF
NA	NA	TRBV3-1/TRBV3-2	TRBJ2-2	TGTGCCAGCAGCTTCGAGATCACCGGGGAGCTGTTTTTT	CASSFEITGELFF
TRBD2	once	TRBV6-6	TRBJ2-5	TGTGCCAGCAGCGGACTAGCGGGAGTTGAGACCCAGTACTTC	CASSGLAGVETQYF